Given below is one TCR beta chain in context. This clonotype was detected only a few times. Its antigen remains undetermined. There are no base qualities to consult, and no much larger clone falls within one base. The data belong to a study of T-cell memory formation after mild COVID-19 (dated by TCRdb to 2020 to 2022). For context, the study as a whole: TCR sequence clusters from the two donors were largely donor specific. T-cell clones expanding and contracting after mild COVID-19 in two donors were tracked by longitudinal TCRalpha and TCRbeta repertoire sequencing. The cohort comprised two young, previously healthy adult volunteers, one female and one male.

PBMCs were isolated by Ficoll-Paque density gradient centrifugation. The germline V gene supplies CDR1 KGHDR and CDR2 SFDVKD. Including the terminal cysteine and phenylalanine, the CDR3 comprises 14 residues. Only the CDR3 part of the read is kept: 42 bases, read in frame from the first base. The junction carries 10 bases between V and J, which are trimmed by 7 bases and 1 base respectively. Sequencing was performed on an Illumina NovaSeq 6000. TCRalpha and TCRbeta cDNA libraries were built by 5'RACE with constant-segment primers, adding sample barcodes and unique molecular identifiers. RNA was extracted from every sample with Trizol reagent. Amplification of the libraries took two PCR steps, and the second step added a second sample barcode plus Illumina TruSeq adapters. Sequencing of libraries was performed on an Illumina NovaSeq with 2 x 150 bp paired-end reads. On the study's bioinformatics: The reads were demultiplexed and collapsed into UMI-guided consensus sequences using migec v1.2.7. With mixcr v2.1.11, UMI consensuses were aligned to TRA and TRB V and J templates and assembled into clonotypes. Expanded or contracted clonotypes were those called significant by both edgeR and NoisET, with noise models trained on biological replicates. edgeR calls used a false discovery rate-adjusted p below 0.01 and a log2 fold-change threshold of 1. As an exploratory analysis of dynamics, max-normalized trajectories of the 1000 most abundant clonotypes were examined with PCA combined with hierarchical clustering. Separately sequenced CD4+ and CD8+ repertoires were used to assign the CD4 or CD8 phenotype of responding clones. TCRdb passed the public sequencing reads through fastp at Q25 and MiXCR, retaining productive beta sequences. A single entry per CDR3 protein holds the most common genes and DNA from its merged rows. It is TCRdb's table, rather than the study itself, that gives the V and J calls and clone size. Recorded for this sample are approximately 500,000 distinct CDR3 sequences; approximately 25% of them occurred a single time. Around 12% of the sample is taken by the ten largest.

Points the paper makes about the study in general: From day 15 to 85, contracting clones showed balanced CD4/CD8 phenotypes, whereas a second wave of clones that expanded from day 15 to 37 leaned towards CD4+. SARS-CoV-2 specificity was not confirmed for the second-wave clones peaking on day 37. Contracting CD4+ clones turned up mainly in the CM and EM memory subsets, whereas EMRA was where CD8+ clones were enriched. Only a couple of mild cases were covered in the study, and larger cohorts including severe cases with pre-infection samples were considered necessary. Some responding clones were detected in pre-infection memory, which suggested that pre-existing cross-reactive memory T cells had joined the SARS-CoV-2 response.

The chain employs TRBV24-1 and TRBJ2-1; the D match is possibly TRBD1 or TRBD2, with 5 bases aligned in each. Input material: PBMCs or a T cell subset sorted from them (not recorded which). The receptor comes from an adult woman who had mild COVID-19 (a few samples of this study predate the infection). The sample titles of this study are shuffled in the database, so cell type and time point are left out; the donor was told from shared clones. The CDR3 protein: CATRARESYNEQFF. The nucleotides are TGTGCCACCAGGGCCAGGGAGTCCTACAATGAGCAGTTCTTC.